The 13 T cell receptor beta chains below all came from one sample that was sequenced in a study of PD-1 blockade in classical Hodgkin lymphoma. This table comes from immunoSEQ multiplex PCR, and its TCRdb copy is limited to in-frame clones, with some not included. The table records approximately 65,000 clones, 75% to 95% of them present only once. Time point reported: cycle 4 day 1 (C4D1), after less than 7 weeks of nivolumab. No patient escaped relapse after autologous stem cell transplantation, and brentuximab vedotin exposure varied. Sequences were derived from peripheral blood mononuclear cells (PBMCs), sampled before the fourth cycle of nivolumab. The receptors stem from a human donor with classical Hodgkin lymphoma.

The gene calls are TRBV27 and TRBJ1-3; TRBD1 is a possible D gene (5 bases). This CDR3 has 13 amino acids. Germline V CDR1 and CDR2: MNHEY, SMNVEV (reference sequence). Between the trimmed V and J ends, which lost 6 bases and 2 bases, there was a span of 8 bases. The CDR3 DNA follows: TGTGCCAGCAGCCTGGGACCTGGAAACACCATATATTTT. Its protein is CASSLGPGNTIYF.

The genes are TRBV30 and TRBJ1-6; D call uncertain. Between the trimmed V and J ends, which lost 1 base and 10 bases, there was a span of 11 bases. Germline loops: CDR1 GTSNPN, CDR2 SVGIG (reference sequence). The CDR3 runs 13 residues. The CDR3 spells CAWSAAERSPLHF. CDR3 in DNA: TGTGCCTGGAGTGCGGCAGAGAGATCACCCCTCCACTTT. Together with reference TRBV30 and TRBJ1-6, the CDR3 gives the full variable domain: SQTIHQWPATLVQPVGSPLSLECTVEGTSNPNLYWYRQAAGRGLQLLFYSVGIGQISSEVPQNLSASRPQDRQFILSSKKLLLSDSGFYLCAWSAAERSPLHFGNGTRLTVT.

The count of this clone is one. This CDR3 is also generated by other DNA sequences in the sample. The rearrangement uses TRBV1 and TRBJ2-7; the tabulated D call, TRBD2, remains unverified against the DNA. TRBV1 is deemed a pseudogene. The CDR3 is 13 amino acids. CDR3 DNA: TGCACGCCCCGAGCGGGGGTGCCCCACGAGCAGTACTTC. Translating gives CTPRAGVPHEQYF.

This chain joins TRBV9 and TRBJ2-7, with D hard to call. Germline CDR1 is SGDLS and CDR2 is YYNGEE. Trimming cost V 0 bases and J 3 bases, with 7 bases left between them. The CDR3 has 13 amino acids. CDR3 residues: CASSVGMDYEQYF. CDR3 in DNA: TGTGCCAGCAGCGTAGGGATGGACTACGAGCAGTACTTC.

The J gene is TRBJ2-2, the V gene TRBV7-3; no reliable D call. CDR1 SGHTA and CDR2 FQGTGA come from the germline V gene. This CDR3 comprises 11 residues. The V gene lost 5 bases and the J gene lost 7 bases, with 5 bases spanning the gap. The CDR3 DNA is TGTGCCAGCAGCCCTGGCGGGGAGCTGTTTTTT. This encodes CASSPGGELFF.

The genes are TRBV29-1 and TRBJ2-5, with TRBD1 matching 7 bases. Per the germline V gene, CDR1 is SQVTM and CDR2 is ANQGSEA. The V gene end was trimmed by 8 bases and the J gene end by 2 bases; junction bases not matched to a gene: 8. The CDR3 loop spans 13 amino acids. The CDR3: CSSQGGGQETQYF. DNA of the CDR3: TGCAGCTCCCAAGGGGGCGGACAAGAGACCCAGTACTTC.

This clone was observed once. This rearrangement joins TRBV5-1 to TRBJ2-7; the match to TRBD1 covers 8 bases. Losses at the gene ends were 4 bases for V and 2 bases for J; bases not matched to a gene: 8. CDR3 size: 15 residues. Germline CDR1 is SGHRS and CDR2 is YFSETQ. Here the CDR3 DNA reads TGCGCCAGCAGCCTTAACGGACAGGGAACCTACGAGCAGTACTTC. This gives the protein CASSLNGQGTYEQYF.

This clone was seen just once. The chain carries TRBV7-9 and TRBJ1-1; no clear D gene. The length of the CDR3 is 12 residues. Germline values: CDR1 SEHNR, CDR2 FQNEAQ (reference sequence). The V end lost 2 bases, the J end lost 4 bases, and 5 bases lay between the germline ends. CDR3 protein: CASSLFSTEAFF. The CDR3 DNA reads TGTGCCAGCAGCTTATTCTCCACTGAAGCTTTCTTT.

V gene TRBV7-9 combines with J gene TRBJ2-7; possible D gene TRBD2, 7 bases. CDR1 is SEHNR, CDR2 FQNEAQ, per germline (reference sequence). Trimming removed 1 base at V and 7 bases at J, with 14 bases between. This CDR3 comprises 14 residues. The CDR3 sequence: CASSLVGGRGEQYF. The CDR3 DNA reads as TGTGCCAGCAGCTTAGTCGGGGGGCGAGGGGAGCAGTACTTC.

This clone was detected only once. This CDR3 reads CASSPSEIGTGDTEAFF. The CDR3 bases are TGTGCCAGCTCACCGTCAGAAATAGGCACTGGGGACACTGAAGCTTTCTTT. The rearrangement uses TRBV18 and TRBJ1-1; D remains unclear. This CDR3 contains 17 residues. CDR1 and CDR2 (germline): KGHSH, LQKENI. V was pared by 3 bases and J by 3 bases, with 20 bases between.

In DNA form, the CDR3 reads TGCGCCAGCAGGGAGACAGGGGTTGAAAAACTGTTTTTT. This translates into CASRETGVEKLFF. J is TRBJ1-4 and V is TRBV5-1; 8 bases match TRBD1. The V gene end was trimmed by 5 bases and the J gene end by 7 bases; junction bases not matched to a gene: 4. In germline, CDR1 is SGHRS, CDR2 YFSETQ. The CDR3 is 13 residues long.

The table lists this clone with a few counts. The CDR3 sequence: CAWSGPSLDQPQHF. The CDR3, as DNA: TGTGCCTGGAGTGGTCCATCTTTGGATCAGCCCCAGCATTTT. The gene calls are TRBV30 and TRBJ1-5, with D hard to call. CDR1 and CDR2 (germline): GTSNPN, SVGIG (reference sequence). The CDR3 has 14 amino acids. Trimming pared 1 base from V and 5 bases from J, leaving 12 bases between.

The chain employs TRBV6-1 and TRBJ2-1, with D unresolved. There are 12 residues in the CDR3. Trimming left V 10 bases short and J 5 bases short, with 12 bases between. Germline V gene sequence: CDR1 MNHNS, CDR2 SASEGT. The CDR3: CATRSVNNEQFF. DNA of the CDR3: TGTGCCACCAGATCCGTTAACAATGAGCAGTTCTTC.